Described below is a single TCR beta chain sequence and its context. Germline V CDR1 and CDR2: KGHSH, LQKENI. This CDR3 comprises 14 residues. Trimming took off 4 bases at V and 7 bases at J, with 17 bases between the two ends. The data were produced by immunoSEQ multiplex PCR, yet TCRdb's version contains in-frame clones alone and is incomplete. The repertoire includes under 150,000 clones, roughly 97% of them detected once, and 0.44% sits in the top ten. These data are taken from a study of T cell changes during pregnancy in multiple sclerosis. The sample was peripheral blood, taken after pregnancy. The receptor was derived from a female donor with multiple sclerosis, enrolled in a pregnancy study. The V call is TRBV18, the J call TRBJ2-7, with a possible D match to TRBD2 (6 bases). The CDR3 region is CASSRIRELGEQYF. CDR3 DNA sequence: TGTGCCAGCTCACGGATCCGGGAGCTTGGGGAGCAGTACTTC.